Presented here are 20 T cell receptor beta chains from one specimen sequenced in a study of cytomegalovirus exposure and HLA in healthy donors (dated 2017 in TCRdb). Library prep was done by the immunoSEQ multiplex PCR assay. TCRdb provides this immuneACCESS table in a form limited to in-frame rearrangements. Some clones are lacking; in checked studies, under half of them reflect an unresolved V gene, and why the rest are absent is not known. The sample data list 150,000 or so clones, and 80% to 90% of these were observed just once. The top ten hold around 20% of the sample. The sequencing sample was made of PBMCs. Receptors originate from a man aged 18-30 years in good health and CMV-seropositive.

V and J are TRBV27 and TRBJ2-3, with TRBD2 identical over 12 bases. The CDR3 has 17 amino acids. CDR1 is MNHEY, CDR2 SMNVEV, per germline (reference sequence). V was pared by 5 bases and J by 4 bases, with 10 bases of the junction left unmatched. CDR3: CASSPPRLAGVADTQYF. The CDR3 nucleotides read TGTGCCAGCAGTCCACCCAGACTAGCGGGAGTGGCAGATACGCAGTATTTT.

This chain uses TRBV5-6 with TRBJ2-7; D possibly corresponds to TRBD1 (5 bases). In germline, CDR1 is SGHDT, CDR2 YYEEEE. The CDR3 is 14 amino acids. The germline V and J ends were trimmed by 0 bases and 0 bases, with 7 bases remaining between them. CDR3 DNA: TGTGCCAGCAGCTTGGGACAGAGCTCCTACGAGCAGTACTTC. This translates into CASSLGQSSYEQYF. The variable domain in full, with the rest retrieved from reference TRBV5-6 and TRBJ2-7, is DAGVTQSPTHLIKTRGQQVTLRCSPKSGHDTVSWYQQALGQGPQFIFQYYEEEERQRGNFPDRFSGHQFPNYSSELNVNALLLGDSALYLCASSLGQSSYEQYFGPGTRLTVT.

The chain uses TRBV30 and TRBJ1-5; 10 bases agree with TRBD1. V gave up 5 bases and J gave up 7 bases; unmatched junction bases: 5. CDR3 length: 13 amino acids. CDR1 is GTSNPN and CDR2 is SVGIG in the germline V gene (reference sequence). The chain's CDR3 is CAWAGQGVQPQHF. CDR3 nucleotides: TGTGCCTGGGCAGGACAGGGGGTCCAGCCCCAGCATTTT. Full variable domain (rest looked up from reference TRBV30 and TRBJ1-5): SQTIHQWPATLVQPVGSPLSLECTVEGTSNPNLYWYRQAAGRGLQLLFYSVGIGQISSEVPQNLSASRPQDRQFILSSKKLLLSDSGFYLCAWAGQGVQPQHFGDGTRLSIL.

This clone was observed once. V gene TRBV7-6 combines with J gene TRBJ1-4; 7 positions match TRBD1. Trimming cost V 4 bases and J 4 bases; bases outside gene matches: 6. Germline V gene lookup returns CDR1 SGHVS and CDR2 FNYEAQ. The CDR3 runs to 15 residues. CDR3 DNA sequence: TGTGCCAGCAGCTCCAGGGACAGCTTTAATGAAAAACTGTTTTTT. This gives the protein CASSSRDSFNEKLFF.

The chain employs TRBV14 and TRBJ2-6; a weak D match, TRBD1 (6 bases). This CDR3 spans 18 amino acids. CDR1 and CDR2 from the germline V gene are SGHDN and FVKESK. The germline V and J ends were trimmed by 0 bases and 3 bases, with 15 bases remaining between them. Here the CDR3 reads CASSQDWGRVFGANVLTF. Here the CDR3 DNA reads TGTGCCAGCAGCCAAGATTGGGGGCGCGTTTTTGGGGCCAACGTCCTGACTTTC.

The chain carries TRBV2 and TRBJ1-1, with a tentative D call TRBD1 (6 bases). CDR3 length: 14 amino acids. CDR1 and CDR2 (germline): SNHLY, FYNNEI. Trimming shortened V by 6 bases and J by 0 bases, and 11 bases separated the two germline ends. CDR3 sequence (DNA): TGTGCCAGCAGGCACAGGGCCCTGAACACTGAAGCTTTCTTT. Amino acid sequence: CASRHRALNTEAFF.

The chain couples TRBV6-1 to TRBJ2-3; the D gene is possibly TRBD2 (6 bases). Between the trimmed V and J ends, which lost 6 bases and 0 bases, there was a span of 13 bases. Germline lookup yields CDR1 MNHNS and CDR2 SASEGT. The CDR3 has 15 residues. This CDR3 reads CASSGSSASTDTQYF. DNA for the CDR3: TGTGCCAGCAGCGGCTCTAGCGCGAGCACAGATACGCAGTATTTT.

The rearrangement uses TRBV10-1 and TRBJ2-7; 9 nucleotides align to TRBD1. V dropped 5 bases and J dropped 8; count of bases not matched to a gene: 10. CDR1 is WNHNN, CDR2 SYGVQD, per germline (reference sequence). CDR3 length equals 14 residues. The CDR3, as DNA: TGCGCCAGCAGTCCAACGGGACAGGGTTGGCAGCAGTACTTC. Its translation is CASSPTGQGWQQYF.

This sequence joins TRBV19 and TRBJ1-5, with 7 positions matching TRBD1. CDR1 is LNHDA and CDR2 is SQIVND in the germline V gene (reference sequence). This CDR3 contains 14 residues. J was trimmed by 6 bases and V by 7 bases; bases with no gene match: 9. The CDR3: CASTYRSGGQPQHF. As DNA, the CDR3 is TGTGCCAGTACTTATAGGTCAGGGGGTCAGCCCCAGCATTTT.

This clone was observed a handful of times. The CDR3: CASSLGDPGGETQYF. The CDR3 DNA follows: TGCGCCAGCAGCCTCGGAGACCCCGGGGGAGAGACCCAGTACTTC. J is TRBJ2-5 and V is TRBV4-3; maybe TRBD2 (6 bases). Germline V gene data show CDR1 as LGHNA and CDR2 as YSLEER. This CDR3 is 15 amino acids long. The V end lost 4 bases, the J end lost 4 bases, and 16 bases lay between the germline ends.

The V gene is TRBV5-1, the J gene TRBJ2-3, with 10 bases aligning to TRBD2. The CDR3 runs to 15 residues. The V and J ends lost 0 bases and 4 bases, in that order; junction bases with no gene match: 2. Germline lookup yields CDR1 SGHRS and CDR2 YFSETQ. The CDR3 here is CASSLVSGRSDTQYF. The CDR3 DNA reads as TGCGCCAGCAGCTTGGTTAGCGGGAGGTCAGATACGCAGTATTTT.

The rearrangement links TRBV18 to TRBJ1-1, with a weak D call TRBD1 (5 bases). Germline CDR1 reads KGHSH; CDR2 reads LQKENI. V was pared by 4 bases and J by 2 bases, with 32 bases between. CDR3 length equals 21 residues. This CDR3 reads CASSRYSRGTPELGVNTEAFF. DNA of the CDR3: TGTGCCAGCTCACGGTATAGTCGGGGGACCCCGGAACTAGGGGTCAACACTGAAGCTTTCTTT.

The V and J genes are TRBV15 and TRBJ2-1; TRBD2 aligns across 9 bases. The trim removed 3 bases at V and 3 bases at J, leaving 18 bases unmatched. This CDR3 contains 20 residues. Germline lookup yields CDR1 LNHNV and CDR2 YYDKDF (reference sequence). CDR3 loop: CATSRSATSGLRPLYNEQFF. CDR3 nucleotide sequence: TGTGCCACCAGCAGGAGCGCGACTAGCGGACTTCGACCCCTCTACAATGAGCAGTTCTTC.

This clone has only one observation. The chain carries TRBV7-3 and TRBJ2-1; D might be TRBD2 (5 bases). The germline V and J ends were trimmed by 4 bases and 7 bases, with 8 bases remaining between them. CDR1 SGHTA and CDR2 FQGTGA come from the germline V gene. The CDR3 is 12 amino acids. This CDR3 is CASSSPGNEQFF. CDR3 DNA: TGTGCCAGCAGCTCCCCGGGGAATGAGCAGTTCTTC. Looking up the rest from reference TRBV7-3 and TRBJ2-1 gives the full variable domain: GAGVSQTPSNKVTEKGKYVELRCDPISGHTALYWYRQSLGQGPEFLIYFQGTGAADDSGLPNDRFFAVRPEGSVSTLKIQRTERGDSAVYLCASSSPGNEQFFGPGTRLTVL.

The genes are TRBV13 and TRBJ2-3; 13 bases agree with TRBD2. The CDR3 length is 14 residues. Germline values: CDR1 PRHDT, CDR2 FYEKMQ (reference sequence). With V trimmed by 5 bases and J by 6 bases, 2 bases remained unmatched. The CDR3 nucleotides are TGTGCCAGCAGCCCGGGACTAGCGGGGGATACGCAGTATTTT. Translated, it gives CASSPGLAGDTQYF.

The rearrangement joins TRBV9 to TRBJ1-6, with D tentatively TRBD1 (6 bases). The CDR3 has 12 amino acids. Trimming removed 4 bases at V and 10 bases at J, with 9 bases between. Germline V CDR1 and CDR2: SGDLS, YYNGEE. For the CDR3, the DNA is TGTGCCAGCAGCCGGCAGGGGTCACCCCTCCACTTT. This codes for CASSRQGSPLHF.

The genes are TRBV5-1 and TRBJ1-2, with 8 bases that match TRBD1. Germline V gives CDR1 SGHRS, CDR2 YFSETQ. V was pared by 1 base and J by 2 bases, with 1 base of the junction left unmatched. The CDR3 sequence is 14 residues long. The CDR3 sequence is CASSLQGANYGYTF. In nucleotides, the CDR3 is TGCGCCAGCAGCTTGCAGGGGGCAAACTATGGCTACACCTTC.

The chain links TRBV4-2 to TRBJ1-5; perhaps TRBD1 as D (5 bases). Germline loops: CDR1 LGHNA, CDR2 YNFKEQ. V was cut by 0 bases and J by 0 bases, with 9 bases left in between. The CDR3 covers 16 residues. The CDR3 here is CASSQDAGNSNQPQHF. The CDR3 nucleotides are TGTGCCAGCAGCCAAGATGCAGGGAATAGCAATCAGCCCCAGCATTTT.

The genes are TRBV28 and TRBJ1-4; D possibly corresponds to TRBD1 (5 bases). V was cut by 2 bases and J by 8 bases, with 12 bases left in between. The CDR3 has 14 amino acids. Germline values: CDR1 MDHEN, CDR2 SYDVKM. The CDR3 coding sequence is TGTGCCAGCAGTTTAAGGGGTTTGGAGGAAAAACTGTTTTTT. Its protein is CASSLRGLEEKLFF.

The sample holds one count of this clone. V usage is TRBV28 and J usage is TRBJ1-5; TRBD1 might be the D (5 bases). In germline, CDR1 is MDHEN, CDR2 SYDVKM. The CDR3 is 14 amino acids. Trimming removed 6 bases from V and 4 bases from J, with 13 bases in between. The DNA for the CDR3 is TGTGCCAGCAGCCAGGACACCCTAAATCAGCCCCAGCATTTT. Its translation: CASSQDTLNQPQHF.